Below are 20 T cell receptor beta chains sequenced from a single sample in a study of OX40 agonist ivuxolimab in advanced cancers. Receptor libraries were prepared by the immunoSEQ multiplex PCR assay. Held by TCRdb, this immuneACCESS table contains in-frame sequences only and omits some clones. Under half of the omission traces to an unresolved V gene where checked; the cause of the rest is unknown. In this sample the table shows some 74,000 clones, around 91% of which occur a single time. The ten top clones hold under 0.35% of the sample. The sample here was CD4+ or CD8+ T cells sorted from blood, taken in a trial of the OX40 agonist ivuxolimab. The receptors derive from an adult with an advanced solid tumor such as melanoma, head and neck, liver or kidney cancer.

J is TRBJ2-5 and V is TRBV11-2; 7 bases line up with TRBD1. Germline V gene lookup returns CDR1 SGHAT and CDR2 FQNNGV. V dropped 7 bases and J dropped 4; count of bases not matched to a gene: 9. The CDR3 totals 14 residues. DNA for the CDR3: TGTGCCAGCACCGACAGGGTTACGGCAGAGACCCAGTACTTC. Its protein is CASTDRVTAETQYF.

There are a few counts of this clone. The CDR3 reads CASNRWAGGNYGYTF. The DNA of the CDR3 is TGTGCCAGCAACAGGTGGGCAGGAGGTAACTATGGCTACACCTTC. The J gene is TRBJ1-2, the V gene TRBV28; a weak D match, TRBD1 (5 bases). Germline CDR1 is MDHEN and CDR2 is SYDVKM. V shed 7 bases and J shed 1 base, with 16 bases lying between them. The CDR3 is made up of 15 amino acids.

The gene calls are TRBV28 and TRBJ1-2; 8 nucleotides align to TRBD1. The CDR3 has 16 residues. Germline values: CDR1 MDHEN, CDR2 SYDVKM. Trimming at V came to 2 bases and at J to 3 bases, leaving 8 bases not matched to a gene. In nucleotides, the CDR3 is TGTGCCAGCAGTTTAGCCGGACAGGGTCGCGACTATGGCTACACCTTC. Translation gives CASSLAGQGRDYGYTF.

With regard to this clone: The CDR3 ends on some other residue instead of the conserved phenylalanine or tryptophan, so this is likely a read error. This chain uses TRBV2 with TRBJ2-6; tentative D call: TRBD1 (6 bases). Trimming took 8 bases from V and 2 from J, leaving 13 bases between them. The V gene's germline CDR1 is SNHLY and CDR2 FYNNEI. This CDR3 contains 15 residues. CDR3 amino acids: CASGLQGTGANVLTS. In nucleotides, the CDR3 is TGTGCCAGCGGATTACAGGGCACTGGGGCCAACGTCCTGACTTCC.

The chain recombines TRBV5-1 with TRBJ2-7, with unresolved D. V was clipped by 0 bases and J by 5 bases, with 9 bases between them. The germline V gene encodes CDR1 SGHRS and CDR2 YFSETQ. The CDR3 is 13 residues long. The CDR3 reads CASSLVLGNEQYF. The CDR3, as DNA: TGCGCCAGCAGCTTGGTCTTGGGTAACGAGCAGTACTTC. The full variable domain, completed using reference TRBV5-1 and TRBJ2-7, is KAGVTQTPRYLIKTRGQQVTLSCSPISGHRSVSWYQQTPGQGLQFLFEYFSETQRNKGNFPGRFSGRQFSNSRSEMNVSTLELGDSALYLCASSLVLGNEQYFGPGTRLTVT.

The V call is TRBV7-2, the J call TRBJ1-1; D may be TRBD1 (5 bases). The CDR3 runs 15 residues. Trimming took off 1 base at V and 8 bases at J, with 17 bases between the two ends. Looked up from germline, CDR1 is SGHTA and CDR2 is FQGNSA. The CDR3 DNA is TGTGCCAGCAGCTTAGTAGGGACTGCAGGGACCGAAGCTTTCTTT. Translating gives CASSLVGTAGTEAFF.

The CDR3 DNA reads TGTGCCAGCAGCCGGGGACAGCTCCAAGAGACCCAGTACTTC. It is translated as CASSRGQLQETQYF. The V call is TRBV6-1, the J call TRBJ2-5, with TRBD1 identical over 7 bases. CDR1 is MNHNS, CDR2 SASEGT, per germline. The CDR3 loop spans 14 amino acids. The V gene end was trimmed by 6 bases and the J gene end by 1 base; junction bases not matched to a gene: 5.

V is TRBV5-8 and J is TRBJ2-1; D is tentatively TRBD1 or TRBD2 (6 bases each). This CDR3 comprises 12 residues. Deletions cut 10 bases from V and 2 bases from J, with 10 bases between. The germline gives CDR1 SGHTS, CDR2 YDEGEE. CDR3 bases: TGTGCCCTTAGGGGGGCCTACAATGAGCAGTTCTTC. Its translation: CALRGAYNEQFF.

The rearrangement uses TRBV4-1 and TRBJ2-1, with TRBD2 identical over 13 bases. Germline trimming cut 5 bases from V and 3 bases from J; bases unmatched to any gene: 19. Germline V lookup: CDR1 MGHRA, CDR2 YSYEKL. The CDR3 extends over 21 amino acids. The CDR3 sequence: CASSSRTGGTSGDGRYNEQFF. CDR3 nucleotide sequence: TGCGCCAGCAGCTCCCGGACAGGGGGGACTAGCGGGGATGGCCGCTACAATGAGCAGTTCTTC.

The rearrangement joins TRBV30 to TRBJ1-1; no definite D call. The CDR3 loop spans 14 amino acids. Germline values: CDR1 GTSNPN, CDR2 SVGIG (reference sequence). The V gene lost 3 bases and the J gene lost 4 bases, with 15 bases spanning the gap. The DNA of the CDR3 is TGTGCCTGGAGCGATCAACGTTTAGGCACTGAAGCTTTCTTT. Its translation: CAWSDQRLGTEAFF.

The count of this clone is one. The gene calls are TRBV5-5 and TRBJ2-7, with D uncertain. V was pared by 2 bases and J by 1 base, with 10 bases between. Germline-derived CDR1 and CDR2 are SGHKS and YYEKEE (reference sequence). CDR3 length: 14 amino acids. The CDR3 coding sequence is TGTGCCAGCAGCTTAATTGCCAGTTCCTACGAGCAGTACTTC. Encoded protein: CASSLIASSYEQYF.

The chain couples TRBV18 to TRBJ2-3, with TRBD2 matching 11 bases. The CDR3 length is 15 residues. V dropped 4 bases and J dropped 5; count of bases not matched to a gene: 5. CDR1 is KGHSH, CDR2 LQKENI, per germline. CDR3 DNA sequence: TGTGCCAGCTCACAACTAGCGGGGGAGGAAGATACGCAGTATTTT. Translated, it gives CASSQLAGEEDTQYF.

This rearrangement joins TRBV9 to TRBJ2-5; 11 bases fit TRBD2. Losses at the gene ends were 3 bases for V and 7 bases for J; bases not matched to a gene: 11. There are 16 residues in the CDR3. CDR1 SGDLS and CDR2 YYNGEE come from the germline V gene. The CDR3 is CASSEAPSGGRGTQYF. DNA for the CDR3: TGTGCCAGCAGCGAGGCCCCTAGCGGGGGGCGCGGGACCCAGTACTTC. The entire variable domain, with the rest obtained from reference TRBV9 and TRBJ2-5, is as follows: DSGVTQTPKHLITATGQRVTLRCSPRSGDLSVYWYQQSLDQGLQFLIQYYNGEERAKGNILERFSAQQFPDLHSELNLSSLELGDSALYFCASSEAPSGGRGTQYFGPGTRLLVL.

J is TRBJ2-7 and V is TRBV4-1, with TRBD1 as a possible D gene (6 bases). The CDR3 loop spans 15 amino acids. The germline V and J ends were trimmed by 1 base and 4 bases, with 14 bases remaining between them. Germline V CDR1 and CDR2: MGHRA, YSYEKL. The CDR3: CASSQVRDIRYEQYF. DNA for the CDR3: TGCGCCAGCAGCCAAGTTCGGGACATACGATACGAGCAGTACTTC.

The rearrangement joins TRBV10-3 to TRBJ1-2; the D gene is possibly TRBD1 (5 bases). The CDR3 totals 14 residues. The V and J ends lost 11 bases and 3 bases respectively, with 19 bases between them. Germline loops: CDR1 ENHRY, CDR2 SYGVKD. CDR3 sequence (DNA): TGTGCCGACGCCCCCCTCGGGGACCACTATGGCTACACCTTC. Its translation is CADAPLGDHYGYTF.

The chain couples TRBV9 to TRBJ2-4; 8 bases align to TRBD2. Trimming removed 7 bases from V and 2 bases from J; junction bases left unmatched: 8. The germline gives CDR1 SGDLS, CDR2 YYNGEE. This CDR3 is 15 amino acids long. CDR3 sequence (DNA): TGTGCCAGCTCGATCGGGGGGGCGACCAAAAACATTCAGTACTTC. Protein: CASSIGGATKNIQYF.

This chain's CDR3 is CASSQIAVGFHTEAFF. The CDR3 coding sequence is TGTGCCAGTAGTCAAATCGCGGTCGGGTTTCACACTGAAGCTTTCTTT. The chain joins TRBV19 to TRBJ1-1; no clear D. Germline V CDR1 and CDR2: LNHDA, SQIVND (reference sequence). Trimming shortened V by 5 bases and J by 3 bases, and 19 bases separated the two germline ends. The length of the CDR3 is 16 residues.

The chain carries TRBV29-1 and TRBJ1-5; D remains ambiguous. The CDR3 loop spans 12 amino acids. Trimming took 0 bases from V and 6 from J, leaving 6 bases between them. Germline V lookup: CDR1 SQVTM, CDR2 ANQGSEA. CDR3 DNA sequence: TGCAGCGTTGAAGATCCAGGTCAGCCCCAGCATTTT. Translation gives CSVEDPGQPQHF.

The V and J genes are TRBV28 and TRBJ2-2; 10 nucleotides align to TRBD1. The germline CDR1 and CDR2 sequences are MDHEN and SYDVKM. J gave up 5 bases and V 4 bases, and 7 bases lay outside the gene matches. CDR3 length: 16 residues. The CDR3 nucleotides read TGTGCCAGCAGTTGGGGCGGGACAGGGGTAACCGGGGAGCTGTTTTTT. Amino acids: CASSWGGTGVTGELFF.

The CDR3 region has the DNA TGTGCCAGCAGCGTCTCCGATAGAGCGAACACTGAAGCTTTCTTT. This codes for CASSVSDRANTEAFF. The V call is TRBV9, the J call TRBJ1-1; D remains ambiguous. V shed 2 bases and J shed 1 base, with 12 bases lying between them. The germline V gene encodes CDR1 SGDLS and CDR2 YYNGEE. There are 15 residues in the CDR3. Together with reference TRBV9 and TRBJ1-1, the CDR3 gives the full variable domain: DSGVTQTPKHLITATGQRVTLRCSPRSGDLSVYWYQQSLDQGLQFLIQYYNGEERAKGNILERFSAQQFPDLHSELNLSSLELGDSALYFCASSVSDRANTEAFFGQGTRLTVV.